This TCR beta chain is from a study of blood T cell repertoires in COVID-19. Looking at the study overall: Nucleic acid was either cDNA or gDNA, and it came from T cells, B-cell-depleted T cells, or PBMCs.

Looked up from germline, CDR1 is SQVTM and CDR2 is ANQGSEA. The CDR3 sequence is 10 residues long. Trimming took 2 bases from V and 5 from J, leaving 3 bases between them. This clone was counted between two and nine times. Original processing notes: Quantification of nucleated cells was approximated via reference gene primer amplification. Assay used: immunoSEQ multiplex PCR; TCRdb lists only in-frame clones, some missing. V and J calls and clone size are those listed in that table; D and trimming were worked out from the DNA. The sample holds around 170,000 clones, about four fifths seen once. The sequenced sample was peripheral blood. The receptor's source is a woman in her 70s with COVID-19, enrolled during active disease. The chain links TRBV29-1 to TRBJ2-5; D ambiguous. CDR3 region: CSVEQETQYF. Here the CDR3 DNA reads TGCAGCGTTGAACAGGAGACCCAGTACTTC.